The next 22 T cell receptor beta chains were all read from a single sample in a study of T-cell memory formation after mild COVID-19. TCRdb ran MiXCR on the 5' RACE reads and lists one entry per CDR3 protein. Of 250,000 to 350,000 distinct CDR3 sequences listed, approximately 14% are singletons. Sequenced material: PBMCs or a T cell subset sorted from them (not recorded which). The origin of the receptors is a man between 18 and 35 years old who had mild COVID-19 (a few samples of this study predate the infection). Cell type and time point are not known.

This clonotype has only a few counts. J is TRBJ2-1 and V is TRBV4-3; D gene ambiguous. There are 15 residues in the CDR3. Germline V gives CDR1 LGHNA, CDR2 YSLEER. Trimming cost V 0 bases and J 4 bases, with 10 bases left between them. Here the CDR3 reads CASSQDRTPYNEQFF. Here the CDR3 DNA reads TGCGCCAGCAGCCAAGATAGAACTCCTTACAATGAGCAGTTCTTC.

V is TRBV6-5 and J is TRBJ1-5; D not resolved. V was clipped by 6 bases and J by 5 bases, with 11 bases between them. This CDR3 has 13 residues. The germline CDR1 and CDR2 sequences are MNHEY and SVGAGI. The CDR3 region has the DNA TGTGCCAGCAGGAAGTTGCGCGATCAGCCCCAGCATTTT. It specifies CASRKLRDQPQHF.

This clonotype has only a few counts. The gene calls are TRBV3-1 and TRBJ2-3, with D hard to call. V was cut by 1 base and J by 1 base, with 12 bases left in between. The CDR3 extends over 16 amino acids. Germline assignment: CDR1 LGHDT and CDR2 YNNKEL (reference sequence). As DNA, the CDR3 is TGTGCCAGCAGCCAAGTGTCATCGCACGGCACAGATACGCAGTATTTT. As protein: CASSQVSSHGTDTQYF.

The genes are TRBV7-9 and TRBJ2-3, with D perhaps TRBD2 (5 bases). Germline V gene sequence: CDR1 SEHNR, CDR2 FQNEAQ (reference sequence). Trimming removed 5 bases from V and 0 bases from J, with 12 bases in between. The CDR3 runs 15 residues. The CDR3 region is CASSTNSGSTDTQYF. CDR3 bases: TGTGCCAGCAGCACCAACTCGGGGAGCACAGATACGCAGTATTTT.

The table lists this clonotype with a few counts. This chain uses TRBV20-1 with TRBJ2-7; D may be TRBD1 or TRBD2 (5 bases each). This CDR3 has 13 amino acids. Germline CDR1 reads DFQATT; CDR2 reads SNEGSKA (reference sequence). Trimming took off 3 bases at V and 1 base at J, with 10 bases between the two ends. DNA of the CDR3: TGCAGTGCTAGGTTCGAGGGGTCCTACGAGCAGTACGTC. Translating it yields CSARFEGSYEQYV.

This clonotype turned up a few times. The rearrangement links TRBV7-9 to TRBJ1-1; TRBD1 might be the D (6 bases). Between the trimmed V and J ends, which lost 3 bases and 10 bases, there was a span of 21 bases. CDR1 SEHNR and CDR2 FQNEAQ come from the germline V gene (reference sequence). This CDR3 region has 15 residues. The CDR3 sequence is CASSFGGRPAEGAFF. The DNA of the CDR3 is TGTGCCAGCAGCTTTGGGGGCAGGCCCGCTGAAGGAGCTTTCTTT.

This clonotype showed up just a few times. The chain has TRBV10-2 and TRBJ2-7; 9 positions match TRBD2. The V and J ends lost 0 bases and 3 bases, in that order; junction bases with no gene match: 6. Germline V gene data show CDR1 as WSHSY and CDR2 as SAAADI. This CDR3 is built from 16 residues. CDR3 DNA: TGCGCCAGCAGTGAGTCGATTAGCGGGGGATACTACGAGCAGTACTTC. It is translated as CASSESISGGYYEQYF.

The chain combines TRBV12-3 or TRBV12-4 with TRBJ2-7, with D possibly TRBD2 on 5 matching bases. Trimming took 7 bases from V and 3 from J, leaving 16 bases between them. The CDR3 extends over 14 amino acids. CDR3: CASTSGIQYYEQYF. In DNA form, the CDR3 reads TGTGCCAGCACCTCCGGGATCCAATACTACGAGCAGTACTTC.

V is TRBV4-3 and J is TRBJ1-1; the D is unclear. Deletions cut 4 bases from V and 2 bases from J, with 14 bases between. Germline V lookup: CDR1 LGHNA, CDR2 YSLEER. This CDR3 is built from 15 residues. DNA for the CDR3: TGCGCCAGCAGCCTTCGGGAGGGAAACAACACTGAAGCTTTCTTT. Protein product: CASSLREGNNTEAFF.

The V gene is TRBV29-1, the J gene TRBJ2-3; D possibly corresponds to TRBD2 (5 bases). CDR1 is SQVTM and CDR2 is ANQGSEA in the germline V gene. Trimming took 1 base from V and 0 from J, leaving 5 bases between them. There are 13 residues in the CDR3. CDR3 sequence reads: CSVEGGSTDTQYF. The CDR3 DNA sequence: TGCAGCGTTGAAGGCGGGAGCACAGATACGCAGTATTTT.

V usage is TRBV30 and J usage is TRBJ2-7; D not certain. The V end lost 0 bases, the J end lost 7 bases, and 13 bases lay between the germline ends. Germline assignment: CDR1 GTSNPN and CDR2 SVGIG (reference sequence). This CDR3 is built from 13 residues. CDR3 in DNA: TGTGCCTGGAGTGTACGGCAGATGAGAGAGCAGTACTTC. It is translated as CAWSVRQMREQYF.

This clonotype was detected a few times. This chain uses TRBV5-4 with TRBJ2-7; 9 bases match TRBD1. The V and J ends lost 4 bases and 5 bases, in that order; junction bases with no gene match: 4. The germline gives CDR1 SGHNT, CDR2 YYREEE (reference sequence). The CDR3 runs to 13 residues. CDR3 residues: CASSKQGADEQYV. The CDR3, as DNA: TGTGCCAGCAGCAAACAGGGGGCGGACGAGCAGTACGTC.

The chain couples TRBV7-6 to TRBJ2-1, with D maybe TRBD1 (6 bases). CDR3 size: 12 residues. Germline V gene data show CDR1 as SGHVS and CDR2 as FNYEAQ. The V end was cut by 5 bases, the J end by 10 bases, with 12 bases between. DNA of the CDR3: TGTGCCAGCAGCCCCCACAGGGAGGAGCAGTTCTTC. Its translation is CASSPHREEQFF.

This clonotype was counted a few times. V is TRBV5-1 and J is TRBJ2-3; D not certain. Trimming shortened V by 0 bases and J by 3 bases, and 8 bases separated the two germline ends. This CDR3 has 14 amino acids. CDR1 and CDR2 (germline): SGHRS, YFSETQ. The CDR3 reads CASSLVQSTDTQYF. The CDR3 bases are TGCGCCAGCAGCTTGGTTCAGTCAACAGATACGCAGTATTTT.

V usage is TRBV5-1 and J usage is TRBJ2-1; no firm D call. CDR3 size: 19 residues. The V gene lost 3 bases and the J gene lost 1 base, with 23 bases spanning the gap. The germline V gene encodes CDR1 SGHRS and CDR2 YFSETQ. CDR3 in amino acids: CASSWPLALASGSYNEQFF. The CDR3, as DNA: TGCGCCAGCAGCTGGCCCCTGGCCCTGGCTAGTGGGTCCTACAATGAGCAGTTCTTC.

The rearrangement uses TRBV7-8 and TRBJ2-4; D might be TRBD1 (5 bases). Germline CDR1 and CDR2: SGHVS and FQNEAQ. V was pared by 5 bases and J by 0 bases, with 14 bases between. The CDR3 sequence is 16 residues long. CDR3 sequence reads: CASSPGIGIAKNIQYF. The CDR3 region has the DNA TGTGCCAGCAGCCCAGGGATTGGGATAGCCAAAAACATTCAGTACTTC.

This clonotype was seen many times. The CDR3 spells CASSRQGALNEQFF. The CDR3, as DNA: TGTGCCAGCAGTCGACAGGGGGCCCTCAATGAGCAGTTCTTC. The chain links TRBV6-5 to TRBJ2-1; 10 bases fit TRBD1. The V segment lost 5 bases and the J segment 6 bases; nucleotides outside the gene matches: 4. There are 14 residues in the CDR3. Germline-derived CDR1 and CDR2 are MNHEY and SVGAGI.

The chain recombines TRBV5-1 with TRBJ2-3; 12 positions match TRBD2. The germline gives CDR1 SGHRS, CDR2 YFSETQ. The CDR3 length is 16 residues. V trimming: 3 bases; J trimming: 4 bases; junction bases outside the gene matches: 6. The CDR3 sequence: CASSSTSGGQPDTQYF. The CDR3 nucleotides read TGCGCCAGCAGCTCGACTAGCGGGGGACAACCAGATACGCAGTATTTT.

CDR3 in amino acids: CASSSRQGANYGYTF. As DNA, the CDR3 is TGTGCCAGCAGCTCAAGACAGGGTGCGAACTATGGCTACACCTTC. The genes are TRBV7-2 and TRBJ1-2, with 7 bases aligning to TRBD1. This CDR3 region has 15 residues. Germline V gene sequence: CDR1 SGHTA, CDR2 FQGNSA. V shed 4 bases and J 2 bases; nucleotides not matched to a gene: 7. Full variable domain (outside the CDR3, taken from reference TRBV7-2 and TRBJ1-2): GAGVSQSPSNKVTEKGKDVELRCDPISGHTALYWYRQSLGQGLEFLIYFQGNSAPDKSGLPSDRFSAERTGGSVSTLTIQRTQQEDSAVYLCASSSRQGANYGYTFGSGTRLTVV.

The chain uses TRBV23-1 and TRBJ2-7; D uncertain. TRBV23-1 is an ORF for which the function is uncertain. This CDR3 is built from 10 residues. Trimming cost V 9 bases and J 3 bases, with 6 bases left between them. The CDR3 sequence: CARSDYEQYF. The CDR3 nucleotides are TGCGCCAGATCAGACTACGAGCAGTACTTC.

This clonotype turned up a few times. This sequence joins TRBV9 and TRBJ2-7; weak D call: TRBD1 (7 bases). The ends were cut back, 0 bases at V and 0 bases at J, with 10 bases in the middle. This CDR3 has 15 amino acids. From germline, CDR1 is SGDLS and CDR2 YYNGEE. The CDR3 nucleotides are TGTGCCAGCAGCGTAGGGGGGGACAGCTCCTACGAGCAGTACTTC. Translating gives CASSVGGDSSYEQYF.

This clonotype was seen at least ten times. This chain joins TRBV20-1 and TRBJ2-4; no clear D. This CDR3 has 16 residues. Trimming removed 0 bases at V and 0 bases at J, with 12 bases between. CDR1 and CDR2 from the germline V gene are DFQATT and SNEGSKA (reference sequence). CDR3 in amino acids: CSARDPMSLAKNIQYF. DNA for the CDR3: TGCAGTGCTAGAGATCCCATGTCGCTAGCCAAAAACATTCAGTACTTC.